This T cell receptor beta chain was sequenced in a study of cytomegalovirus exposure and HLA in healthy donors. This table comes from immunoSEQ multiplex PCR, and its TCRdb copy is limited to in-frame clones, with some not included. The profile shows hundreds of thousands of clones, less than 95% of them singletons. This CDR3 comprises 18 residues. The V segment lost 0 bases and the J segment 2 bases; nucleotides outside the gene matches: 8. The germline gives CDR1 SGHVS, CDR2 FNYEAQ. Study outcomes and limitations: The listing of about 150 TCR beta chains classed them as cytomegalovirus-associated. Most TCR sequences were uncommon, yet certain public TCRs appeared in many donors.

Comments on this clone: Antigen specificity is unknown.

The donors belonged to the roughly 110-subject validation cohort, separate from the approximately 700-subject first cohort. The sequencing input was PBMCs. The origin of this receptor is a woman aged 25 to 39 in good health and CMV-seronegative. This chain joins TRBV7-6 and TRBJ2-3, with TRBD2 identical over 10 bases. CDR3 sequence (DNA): TGTGCCAGCAGCTTAGCTCAGACTAGCGGGTATTACACAGATACGCAGTATTTT. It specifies CASSLAQTSGYYTDTQYF.